The 15 T cell receptor beta chains below come from one sample, sequenced in a study of CD8+ T cells in alopecia areata (dated by TCRdb to the late 2010s). In the paper's terms, the time point label means: baseline before oral tofacitinib. The receptor library was made with the immunoSEQ multiplex PCR assay. To provide template for TCR sequencing, every sample had RNA extracted and reverse transcribed into cDNA. In its TCRdb copy, this immuneACCESS table keeps in-frame sequences only and misses some clones. Where compared with another copy, unresolved V genes explain less than half of these, and the others have no known cause. In this sample the table shows tens of thousands of clones, approximately 61% of which occur a single time. The ten biggest clones cover approximately 17% of the sample. Source: CD8+ T cells sorted from blood, taken at week 0. These receptors were obtained from a human donor with alopecia areata.

The chain combines TRBV5-1 with TRBJ2-7; 10 bases align to TRBD2. This CDR3 comprises 18 residues. Germline CDR1 reads SGHRS; CDR2 reads YFSETQ. With 1 base clipped from V and 3 bases from J, the junction kept 13 bases outside the gene matches. In DNA form, the CDR3 reads TGCGCCAGCAGCTTGAGTCCCACTGGGCTAGCGGGAGTCTACGAGCAGTACTTC. Translated, it gives CASSLSPTGLAGVYEQYF.

The rearrangement uses TRBV5-1 and TRBJ2-4; 7 nucleotides match TRBD1. Germline CDR1 and CDR2: SGHRS and YFSETQ. Trimming took 8 bases from V and 1 from J; bases not matched to a gene: 18. This CDR3 spans 18 amino acids. The CDR3 DNA follows: TGCGCCAGACCACACCGGAAGGCAGGGGGTCTGGCCAAAAACATTCAGTACTTC. It specifies CARPHRKAGGLAKNIQYF. Full variable domain (remainder filled in from reference TRBV5-1 and TRBJ2-4): KAGVTQTPRYLIKTRGQQVTLSCSPISGHRSVSWYQQTPGQGLQFLFEYFSETQRNKGNFPGRFSGRQFSNSRSEMNVSTLELGDSALYLCARPHRKAGGLAKNIQYFGAGTRLSVL.

The V call is TRBV27, the J call TRBJ2-7, with TRBD1 matching 9 bases. CDR1 is MNHEY, CDR2 SMNVEV, per germline (reference sequence). CDR3 length: 14 amino acids. Unmatched junction bases numbered 6, after V lost 3 bases and J lost 6 bases. This CDR3 reads CASSFGTGNGEQYF. The CDR3 DNA reads TGTGCCAGCAGTTTCGGGACAGGGAATGGCGAGCAGTACTTC.

There are a few counts of this clone. The rearrangement links TRBV6-5 to TRBJ2-3; 9 nucleotides align to TRBD2. This CDR3 contains 14 residues. The trim removed 2 bases at V and 3 bases at J, leaving 0 bases unmatched. The germline CDR1 and CDR2 sequences are MNHEY and SVGAGI. Here the CDR3 reads CASSYGLATDTQYF. The CDR3 DNA reads TGTGCCAGCAGTTACGGACTAGCGACAGATACGCAGTATTTT.

This clone occurred a few times. The rearrangement joins TRBV29-1 to TRBJ2-1; TRBD1 matches 7 bases. V lost 4 bases to trimming and J lost 1 base; unmatched junction nucleotides: 4. The CDR3 loop spans 14 amino acids. CDR1 is SQVTM and CDR2 is ANQGSEA in the germline V gene. The CDR3 region is CSVGGQVSYNEQFF. The CDR3 nucleotides read TGCAGCGTTGGAGGACAGGTTTCCTACAATGAGCAGTTCTTC.

The sample holds a few counts of this clone. V is TRBV29-1 and J is TRBJ2-7; possibly TRBD2 for D (6 bases). The CDR3 contains 13 residues. Germline V CDR1 and CDR2: SQVTM, ANQGSEA. The germline V and J ends were trimmed by 8 bases and 0 bases, with 14 bases remaining between them. CDR3 nucleotides: TGCAGCACCAGCGGGCCCATCTCCTACGAGCAGTACTTC. Protein product: CSTSGPISYEQYF.

This clone occurred a few times. This rearrangement joins TRBV29-1 to TRBJ2-1, with D perhaps TRBD1 (5 bases). The germline V gene encodes CDR1 SQVTM and CDR2 ANQGSEA. V was pared by 1 base and J by 8 bases, with 15 bases between. The CDR3 runs to 14 residues. CDR3 loop: CSVEGRGGVDEQFF. CDR3 bases: TGCAGCGTTGAAGGAAGGGGTGGGGTCGATGAGCAGTTCTTC.

The rearrangement joins TRBV6-5 to TRBJ2-1; the D gene is possibly TRBD1 (5 bases). V lost 8 bases to trimming and J lost 6 bases, with 11 bases between them. This CDR3 is built from 12 residues. CDR1 is MNHEY, CDR2 SVGAGI, per germline. CDR3 region: CASRATANEQFF. The CDR3 DNA reads as TGTGCCAGCCGAGCGACAGCCAATGAGCAGTTCTTC.

The CDR3 DNA reads as TGTGCCAGCAGTTCTGGTTCCTCTGGAAACACCATATATTTT. It translates to CASSSGSSGNTIYF. The chain has TRBV27 and TRBJ1-3; the D is unclear. V shed 4 bases and J shed 0 bases, with 7 bases lying between them. The CDR3 consists of 14 residues. CDR1 and CDR2 (germline): MNHEY, SMNVEV (reference sequence).

This clone was detected a few times. The genes are TRBV7-9 and TRBJ1-1; the D is unclear. V was pared by 2 bases and J by 1 base, with 8 bases between. The CDR3 spans 14 residues. In germline, CDR1 is SEHNR, CDR2 FQNEAQ (reference sequence). The CDR3 sequence: CASSLNPANTEAFF. DNA of the CDR3: TGTGCCAGCAGCTTAAACCCAGCGAACACTGAAGCTTTCTTT. Together with reference TRBV7-9 and TRBJ1-1, the CDR3 gives the full variable domain: DTGVSQNPRHKITKRGQNVTFRCDPISEHNRLYWYRQTLGQGPEFLTYFQNEAQLEKSRLLSDRFSAERPKGSFSTLEIQRTEQGDSAMYLCASSLNPANTEAFFGQGTRLTVV.

The gene calls are TRBV5-1 and TRBJ2-6, with a tentative D call TRBD1 (5 bases). The CDR3 is 15 amino acids. V lost 7 bases and J lost 4, with 15 bases in between. Germline values: CDR1 SGHRS, CDR2 YFSETQ. CDR3 region: CASVQGMSGANVLTF. The CDR3 region has the DNA TGCGCCAGCGTGCAGGGAATGTCCGGGGCCAACGTCCTGACTTTC.

This clone was seen more than once but under ten times. The rearrangement joins TRBV29-1 to TRBJ1-1; no reliable D call. V lost 6 bases to trimming and J lost 4 bases, with 15 bases between them. Germline CDR1 is SQVTM and CDR2 is ANQGSEA. This CDR3 spans 13 amino acids. CDR3 sequence (DNA): TGCAGCGTCACCCCCGGGGTTGGCACTGAAGCTTTCTTT. Its protein is CSVTPGVGTEAFF.

This chain connects TRBV5-1 to TRBJ1-5, with D perhaps matching TRBD1 (6 bases). The ends were cut back, 0 bases at V and 6 bases at J, with 13 bases in the middle. The CDR3 is 15 residues long. Germline CDR1 reads SGHRS; CDR2 reads YFSETQ. The CDR3 is CASSLDPGEFQPQHF. DNA for the CDR3: TGCGCCAGCAGCTTGGATCCAGGGGAATTTCAGCCCCAGCATTTT.

This clone was counted only a few times. The genes are TRBV7-9 and TRBJ1-1; D is possibly TRBD1 (5 bases). In germline, CDR1 is SEHNR, CDR2 FQNEAQ (reference sequence). The V end was cut by 7 bases, the J end by 7 bases, with 10 bases between. The CDR3 length is 11 residues. The CDR3 region has the DNA TGTGCCAGCATCGGGACGTTTGAAGCTTTCTTT. Its translation: CASIGTFEAFF.

The rearrangement uses TRBV10-3 and TRBJ1-1; 11 bases are shared with TRBD1. Germline V gives CDR1 ENHRY, CDR2 SYGVKD. After removal of 2 bases from V and 4 bases from J, the junction contained 3 bases not matched to a gene. This CDR3 spans 15 amino acids. CDR3 nucleotide sequence: TGTGCCATCAGTGAGGGGACAGGGGGTATCACTGAAGCTTTCTTT. This codes for CAISEGTGGITEAFF.